This record looks at one T cell receptor (beta chain) sequence and its context. This CDR3 is 15 amino acids long. CDR1 and CDR2 from the germline V gene are SGHVS and FNYEAQ. V lost 5 bases to trimming and J lost 9 bases, with 20 bases between them. The sample originates from a study of blood T cell repertoires in COVID-19. On the study more broadly: Samples came from the United States, Italy and Spain, spanning acute and convalescent COVID-19.

Authors' processing steps: By means of reference gene primer amplification, nucleated cell counts were estimated. Sequencing was performed with immunoSEQ multiplex PCR; in TCRdb, only in-frame clones are kept and a portion is missing. V and J calls and clone size are given by that table; D and trimming were obtained from the DNA. The table includes roughly 150,000 clones, 84% detected once. The chain links TRBV7-6 to TRBJ1-5; unclear D gene. The receptor comes from a woman of 80 years or more with acute or convalescent COVID-19. The material sequenced was peripheral blood. CDR3 sequence reads: CASSPRGRNEGPQHF. CDR3 coding DNA: TGTGCCAGCAGCCCCCGAGGGCGGAATGAAGGGCCCCAGCATTTT.